Following are 14 T cell receptor beta chains from one sample sequenced in a study of T cell repertoires in cytomegalovirus infection. TCRdb itself ran the reads through MiXCR, one entry per CDR3 protein. The sample shows a few hundred thousand distinct CDR3 sequences, 35% to 50% of them seen only once. Their target antigens are unknown. Sequenced material: cultured PBMCs, taken from culture after CMV antigen stimulation. These receptors were collected from a human donor in good health (CMV status not recorded). Some clones in this sample may be carry-over from other donors' samples.

This clonotype was detected only a few times. V is TRBV7-2 and J is TRBJ2-3; 7 nucleotides agree with TRBD2. The CDR3 is 15 residues long. V dropped 5 bases and J dropped 2; count of bases not matched to a gene: 7. Germline V gene lookup returns CDR1 SGHTA and CDR2 FQGNSA. This chain's CDR3 is CASSPPGTITDTQYF. The CDR3 nucleotides are TGTGCCAGCAGCCCACCAGGGACTATCACAGATACGCAGTATTTT.

The chain couples TRBV10-3 to TRBJ2-5; the match to TRBD2 covers 9 bases. The CDR3 loop spans 13 amino acids. The V segment lost 10 bases and the J segment 1 base; nucleotides outside the gene matches: 4. Looked up from germline, CDR1 is ENHRY and CDR2 is SYGVKD. The CDR3 DNA follows: TGTGCCACCCTAGCGGGGATCCAAGAGACCCAGTACTTC. Translating gives CATLAGIQETQYF.

This clonotype was observed a few times. The chain couples TRBV6-1 to TRBJ2-7; D uncertain. Germline V gene lookup returns CDR1 MNHNS and CDR2 SASEGT. The CDR3 contains 16 residues. V lost 0 bases and J 2 bases, leaving 14 bases between the germline ends. In DNA, the CDR3 is TGTGCCAGCAGTGAAGCGCTTGGGTCCCTGGCCTACGAGCAGTACTTC. It encodes CASSEALGSLAYEQYF.

This chain connects TRBV5-4 to TRBJ2-3, with 9 bases that match TRBD2. Germline V gene sequence: CDR1 SGHNT, CDR2 YYREEE (reference sequence). Trimming cost V 4 bases and J 6 bases; bases outside gene matches: 15. The CDR3 runs 17 residues. The CDR3 loop is CASSPRGEAGGWDTQYF. As DNA, the CDR3 is TGTGCCAGCAGCCCCCGGGGGGAAGCGGGGGGCTGGGATACGCAGTATTTT.

This clonotype has more than one count but fewer than ten. V and J are TRBV24-1 and TRBJ2-3, with unresolved D. This CDR3 is built from 15 residues. The V and J ends lost 4 bases and 6 bases respectively, with 16 bases between them. CDR1 is KGHDR and CDR2 is SFDVKD in the germline V gene. This CDR3 is CATSDTARASDTQYF. As DNA, the CDR3 is TGTGCCACCAGTGACACAGCCCGGGCATCGGATACGCAGTATTTT.

This clonotype was counted a few times. The chain combines TRBV19 with TRBJ1-6, with 8 bases identical to TRBD1. Germline CDR1 reads LNHDA; CDR2 reads SQIVND (reference sequence). The CDR3 is made up of 17 amino acids. V trimming: 7 bases; J trimming: 0 bases; junction bases outside the gene matches: 8. DNA for the CDR3: TGTGCCAGTAAACAAAGGACAGGGAGCTCCTATAATTCACCCCTCCACTTT. This codes for CASKQRTGSSYNSPLHF.

As DNA, the CDR3 is TGTGCCAGCAGTTCCGCCTACAATGAGCAGTTCTTC. The encoded protein is CASSSAYNEQFF. The rearrangement joins TRBV6-2 or TRBV6-3 to TRBJ2-1, with D hard to call. The CDR3 spans 12 residues. Between the trimmed V and J ends, which lost 4 bases and 2 bases, there was a span of 3 bases. Germline-derived CDR1 and CDR2 are MNHEY and SVGEGT.

J is TRBJ2-3 and V is TRBV20-1, with no clear D. The CDR3 covers 12 residues. Trimming stripped 5 bases from V and 1 base from J, with 7 bases between. The V gene's germline CDR1 is DFQATT and CDR2 SNEGSKA (reference sequence). The CDR3 here is CSAASRTDTQYF. Here the CDR3 DNA reads TGCAGTGCTGCGTCTCGCACAGATACGCAGTATTTT.

The CDR3 DNA reads as TGTGCCAGCAGCTTACGTAGCACACAGAACTATTCACCCCTCCACTTT. This translates into CASSLRSTQNYSPLHF. The chain combines TRBV7-2 with TRBJ1-6; no clear D gene. Germline V gene data show CDR1 as SGHTA and CDR2 as FQGNSA. The CDR3 consists of 16 residues. V shed 2 bases and J shed 8 bases, with 16 bases lying between them.

This clonotype was detected a few times. The gene calls are TRBV12-3 or TRBV12-4 and TRBJ1-2; TRBD1 might be the D (5 bases). The length of the CDR3 is 16 residues. Trimming removed 4 bases at V and 7 bases at J, with 22 bases between. In DNA form, the CDR3 reads TGTGCCAGCAGTTCAAGGGCAGGGCCCACAAGTGGTGGCTACACCTTC. This encodes CASSSRAGPTSGGYTF.

V gene TRBV5-1 combines with J gene TRBJ1-1; D perhaps matches TRBD1 (5 bases). The V and J ends lost 4 bases and 5 bases respectively, with 15 bases between them. Looked up from germline, CDR1 is SGHRS and CDR2 is YFSETQ. This CDR3 has 14 amino acids. The CDR3 nucleotides read TGCGCCAGCAGCGACTCGGGGCCTGGGACTGAAGCTTTCTTT. Its translation is CASSDSGPGTEAFF.

This chain uses TRBV12-3 or TRBV12-4 with TRBJ1-1, with 7 bases matching TRBD1. The CDR3 runs 12 residues. The junction had 7 bases not matched to a gene; V was cut back by 4 bases and J by 11 bases. The CDR3 coding sequence is TGTGCCAGCAGTTATACAGGGGATTCGGCTTTCTTT. Protein: CASSYTGDSAFF.

This clonotype appeared a few times. The CDR3 DNA reads as TGTGCCAGCAGCCCTGGTGGGAGTTTTTCGGGCAATGAGCAGTTCTTC. This gives the protein CASSPGGSFSGNEQFF. The gene calls are TRBV7-2 and TRBJ2-1, with D perhaps matching TRBD2 (5 bases). The CDR3 has 16 residues. V was cut by 5 bases and J by 6 bases, with 20 bases left in between. Germline V gene data show CDR1 as SGHTA and CDR2 as FQGNSA.

The rearrangement links TRBV6-5 to TRBJ2-3; the D call may be TRBD1 or TRBD2 (5 bases each). The ends were cut back, 5 bases at V and 8 bases at J, with 20 bases in the middle. The CDR3 is 15 amino acids. The germline gives CDR1 MNHEY, CDR2 SVGAGI. The CDR3 region is CASSGDRASRSTQYF. The CDR3 nucleotides are TGTGCCAGCAGTGGGGACCGGGCCTCGAGGAGTACGCAGTATTTT.